Below are 17 T cell receptor beta chains sequenced from a single sample in a study of OX40 agonist ivuxolimab in advanced cancers. The table came from immunoSEQ multiplex PCR; TCRdb's copy has only in-frame clones and leaves some out. Of approximately 160,000 clones listed, approximately 94% are singletons. This material consisted of CD4+ or CD8+ T cells sorted from blood, taken in a trial of the OX40 agonist ivuxolimab. The receptors come from an adult with an advanced solid tumor such as melanoma, head and neck, liver or kidney cancer.

J is TRBJ1-1 and V is TRBV10-3; 7 nucleotides agree with TRBD1. There are 13 residues in the CDR3. Trimming cost V 10 bases and J 1 base; bases outside gene matches: 6. CDR1 is ENHRY and CDR2 is SYGVKD in the germline V gene. The DNA for the CDR3 is TGTGCCACGATCGGACAGGAGAACACTGAAGCTTTCTTT. Translation: CATIGQENTEAFF.

CDR3 loop: CASSLSSSGNTIYF. The CDR3 coding sequence is TGTGCCAGCAGCTTATCCAGCTCTGGAAACACCATATATTTT. This sequence joins TRBV7-8 and TRBJ1-3, with no clear D. Germline lookup yields CDR1 SGHVS and CDR2 FQNEAQ. The CDR3 covers 14 residues. V dropped 2 bases and J dropped 0 bases, with 5 bases sitting between them.

The V call is TRBV7-2, the J call TRBJ1-5; TRBD1 might be the D (6 bases). The CDR3 totals 16 residues. Germline V gene lookup returns CDR1 SGHTA and CDR2 FQGNSA. With 4 bases removed from V and 4 bases from J, the gap between germline ends came to 17 bases. The CDR3 DNA reads TGTGCCAGCAGCTCCTCCGGGGCAGGGGTTAATCAGCCCCAGCATTTT. Protein sequence: CASSSSGAGVNQPQHF.

This rearrangement joins TRBV7-8 to TRBJ1-1, with a possible D match to TRBD1 (6 bases). The V and J ends lost 1 base and 0 bases respectively, with 12 bases between them. The germline V gene has CDR1 SGHVS and CDR2 FQNEAQ. This CDR3 is 16 amino acids long. The CDR3 sequence is CASSLVGGPMNTEAFF. CDR3 coding DNA: TGTGCCAGCAGCTTAGTAGGGGGGCCGATGAACACTGAAGCTTTCTTT.

A single count supports this clone. The V call is TRBV4-1, the J call TRBJ1-2; D ambiguous. V dropped 0 bases and J dropped 5 bases, with 13 bases sitting between them. Germline V CDR1 and CDR2: MGHRA, YSYEKL. The CDR3 has 15 residues. In DNA, the CDR3 is TGCGCCAGCAGCCAAGATAGAGACGTAACTTATGGCTACACCTTC. This translates into CASSQDRDVTYGYTF.

J is TRBJ2-3 and V is TRBV4-1; 16 bases align to TRBD2. Germline V gene sequence: CDR1 MGHRA, CDR2 YSYEKL. V lost 0 bases, J lost 7 bases, and 4 bases stayed unmatched. There are 17 residues in the CDR3. The CDR3 DNA reads TGCGCCAGCAGCCAAGAAGGGACTAGCGGGGGGGTGAATACGCAGTATTTT. This gives the protein CASSQEGTSGGVNTQYF.

The gene calls are TRBV21-1 and TRBJ1-1; the table calls TRBD1, which could not be checked here. TRBV21-1 is flagged as a pseudogene. CDR3 length: 17 amino acids. The CDR3 sequence is CASSKRDRGTMNTEAFF. The CDR3 bases are TGTGCCAGCAGCAAAAGGGACAGGGGGACAATGAACACTGAAGCTTTCTTT.

A note on this clone: The sample carries other DNA sequences with the same CDR3. This sequence joins TRBV19 and TRBJ1-2; D might be TRBD1 (5 bases). The CDR3 has 15 residues. CDR1 is LNHDA and CDR2 is SQIVND in the germline V gene (reference sequence). V lost 3 bases and J lost 2, with 13 bases in between. In nucleotides, the CDR3 is TGTGCCAGTAGTATCGTTGGGACGGGGAACTATGGCTACACCTTC. It codes for CASSIVGTGNYGYTF. Complete variable domain (other parts from reference TRBV19 and TRBJ1-2): DGGITQSPKYLFRKEGQNVTLSCEQNLNHDAMYWYRQDPGQGLRLIYYSQIVNDFQKGDIAEGYSVSREKKESFPLTVTSAQKNPTAFYLCASSIVGTGNYGYTFGSGTRLTVV.

The chain couples TRBV28 to TRBJ2-7; 11 nucleotides agree with TRBD2. V was clipped by 5 bases and J by 4 bases; unmatched bases: 10. Germline values: CDR1 MDHEN, CDR2 SYDVKM. This CDR3 region has 16 residues. The CDR3 loop reads CASSKPGLAVKYEQYF. The CDR3, as DNA: TGTGCCAGCAGTAAGCCGGGACTAGCGGTGAAGTACGAGCAGTACTTC.

This rearrangement joins TRBV9 to TRBJ2-2, with a weak D call TRBD1 (6 bases). Germline V CDR1 and CDR2: SGDLS, YYNGEE. Between the trimmed V and J ends, which lost 3 bases and 5 bases, there was a span of 14 bases. This CDR3 contains 15 residues. The CDR3 spells CASSATTGLTGELFF. CDR3 nucleotides: TGTGCCAGCAGCGCAACAACAGGGCTTACCGGGGAGCTGTTTTTT.

This chain joins TRBV4-3 and TRBJ2-4, with 7 nucleotides matching TRBD1. The CDR3 contains 15 residues. Germline CDR1 is LGHNA and CDR2 is YSLEER. Trimming cost V 0 bases and J 6 bases; bases outside gene matches: 5. The CDR3 coding sequence is TGCGCCAGCAGCCAAGAAGGTCCAGGGGGAAACATTCAGTACTTC. This codes for CASSQEGPGGNIQYF.

This chain uses TRBV9 with TRBJ1-2, with 11 nucleotides matching TRBD1. Trimming cost V 0 bases and J 7 bases; bases outside gene matches: 5. This CDR3 has 15 residues. The V gene's germline CDR1 is SGDLS and CDR2 YYNGEE. The CDR3 coding sequence is TGTGCCAGCAGCGTAGAGGACAGGGGGCGCGGTGGCTACACCTTC. Amino acids: CASSVEDRGRGGYTF.

V and J are TRBV4-1 and TRBJ1-4; D remains unclear. The CDR3 is 17 residues long. Germline values: CDR1 MGHRA, CDR2 YSYEKL. V shed 3 bases and J shed 4 bases, with 18 bases lying between them. CDR3 loop: CASSQDFLRKDNEKLFF. The CDR3 region has the DNA TGCGCCAGCAGCCAGGATTTTCTACGGAAGGATAATGAAAAACTGTTTTTT.

This clone came up once. CDR3 DNA: TGTGCCAGCCTCAAACAGGGGGTCTGGGGGGCTTTCTTT. Translated: CASLKQGVWGAFF. The V call is TRBV28, the J call TRBJ1-1; TRBD1 matches 8 bases. CDR1 is MDHEN, CDR2 SYDVKM, per germline. The CDR3 runs 13 residues. The V segment lost 8 bases and the J segment 11 bases; nucleotides outside the gene matches: 13.

The genes are TRBV5-1 and TRBJ2-3; 9 bases are shared with TRBD1. The CDR3 is 16 amino acids. Losses at the gene ends were 0 bases for V and 3 bases for J; bases not matched to a gene: 5. The germline V gene has CDR1 SGHRS and CDR2 YFSETQ. CDR3 sequence: CASSLVEGQGTDTQYF. The CDR3 DNA reads as TGCGCCAGCAGCTTGGTGGAGGGACAGGGAACAGATACGCAGTATTTT.

The chain employs TRBV27 and TRBJ2-7; D unclear. The CDR3 is 14 amino acids. V was shortened by 0 bases and J by 2 bases, with 8 bases between the two germline ends. Germline CDR1 is MNHEY and CDR2 is SMNVEV (reference sequence). The CDR3 loop reads CASSLSPRTYEQYF. The DNA of the CDR3 is TGTGCCAGCAGTTTATCGCCCCGGACCTACGAGCAGTACTTC.

The CDR3 is CASSRSASGGGFDTQYF. The CDR3 DNA reads TGCGCCAGCAGCCGTTCCGCCTCGGGCGGGGGATTTGATACGCAGTATTTT. The genes are TRBV4-3 and TRBJ2-3; 7 nucleotides line up with TRBD2. This CDR3 region has 17 residues. Germline V lookup: CDR1 LGHNA, CDR2 YSLEER. Losses at the gene ends were 4 bases for V and 6 bases for J; bases not matched to a gene: 16.